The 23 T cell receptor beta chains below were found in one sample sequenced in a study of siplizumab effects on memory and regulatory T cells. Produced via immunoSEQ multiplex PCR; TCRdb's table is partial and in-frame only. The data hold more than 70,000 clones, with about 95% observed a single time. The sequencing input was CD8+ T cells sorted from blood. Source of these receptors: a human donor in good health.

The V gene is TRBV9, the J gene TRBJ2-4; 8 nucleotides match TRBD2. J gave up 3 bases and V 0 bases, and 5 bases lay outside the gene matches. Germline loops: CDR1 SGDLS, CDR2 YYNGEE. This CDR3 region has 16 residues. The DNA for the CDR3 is TGTGCCAGCAGCGTAGGAACAGGGACTAGCAAAAACATTCAGTACTTC. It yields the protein CASSVGTGTSKNIQYF.

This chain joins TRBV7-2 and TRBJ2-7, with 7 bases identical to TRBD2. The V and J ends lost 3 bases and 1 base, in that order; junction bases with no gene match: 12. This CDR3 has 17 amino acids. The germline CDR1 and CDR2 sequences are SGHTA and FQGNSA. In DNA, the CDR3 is TGTGCCAGCAGCTTCGACGGGAGGCCTCCTTTATCCTACGAGCAGTACTTC. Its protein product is CASSFDGRPPLSYEQYF.

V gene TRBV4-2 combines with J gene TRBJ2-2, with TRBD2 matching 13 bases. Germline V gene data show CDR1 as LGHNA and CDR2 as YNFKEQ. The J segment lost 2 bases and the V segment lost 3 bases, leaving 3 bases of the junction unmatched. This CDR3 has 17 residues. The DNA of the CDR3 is TGTGCCAGCAGCCAGCCGGGACTAGCGGGAAACACCGGGGAGCTGTTTTTT. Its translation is CASSQPGLAGNTGELFF.

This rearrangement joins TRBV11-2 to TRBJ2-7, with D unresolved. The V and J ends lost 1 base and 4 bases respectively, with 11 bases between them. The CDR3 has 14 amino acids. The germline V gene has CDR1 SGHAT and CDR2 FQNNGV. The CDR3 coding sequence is TGTGCCAGCAGCTTAGTGATAGACGGGTACGAGCAGTACTTC. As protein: CASSLVIDGYEQYF.

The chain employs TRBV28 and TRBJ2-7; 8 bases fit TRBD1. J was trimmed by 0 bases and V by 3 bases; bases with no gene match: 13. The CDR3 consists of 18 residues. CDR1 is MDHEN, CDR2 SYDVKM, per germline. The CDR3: CASSFSNSDRDFSYEQYF. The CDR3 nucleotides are TGTGCCAGCAGTTTCTCCAACTCGGACAGGGACTTCTCCTACGAGCAGTACTTC.

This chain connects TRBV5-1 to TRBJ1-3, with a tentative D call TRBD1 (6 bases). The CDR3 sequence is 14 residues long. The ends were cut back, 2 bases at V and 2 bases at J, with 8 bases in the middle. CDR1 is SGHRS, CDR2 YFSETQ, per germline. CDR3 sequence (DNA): TGCGCCAGCAGCTTAGCAGGGGCTGGAAACACCATATATTTT. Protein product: CASSLAGAGNTIYF.

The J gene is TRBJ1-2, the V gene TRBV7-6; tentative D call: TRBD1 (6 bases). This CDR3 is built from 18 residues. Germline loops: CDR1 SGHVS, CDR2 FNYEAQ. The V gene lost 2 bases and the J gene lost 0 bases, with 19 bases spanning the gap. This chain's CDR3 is CASSLRGRSSITNYGYTF. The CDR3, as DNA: TGTGCCAGCAGCTTACGGGGGCGATCTTCAATAACTAACTATGGCTACACCTTC.

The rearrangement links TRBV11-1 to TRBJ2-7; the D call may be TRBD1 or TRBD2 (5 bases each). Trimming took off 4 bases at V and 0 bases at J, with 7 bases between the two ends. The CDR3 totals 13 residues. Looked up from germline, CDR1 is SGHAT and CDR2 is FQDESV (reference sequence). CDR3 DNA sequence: TGTGCCAGCAGCTCAGGGAGCTCCTACGAGCAGTACTTC. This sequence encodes CASSSGSSYEQYF.

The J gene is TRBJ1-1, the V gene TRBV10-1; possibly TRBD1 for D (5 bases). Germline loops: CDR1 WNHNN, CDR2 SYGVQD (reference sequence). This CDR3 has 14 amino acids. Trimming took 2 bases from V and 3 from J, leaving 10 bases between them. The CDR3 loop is CASSEQKGHTEAFF. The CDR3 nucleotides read TGCGCCAGCAGTGAGCAAAAGGGACACACTGAAGCTTTCTTT.

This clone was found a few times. CDR3 residues: CASTYLYEQYF. The CDR3 coding sequence is TGTGCCAGCACCTACCTCTACGAGCAGTACTTC. V gene TRBV7-9 combines with J gene TRBJ2-7; the D is unclear. The V end was cut by 7 bases, the J end by 3 bases, with 7 bases between. The CDR3 is 11 residues long. Looked up from germline, CDR1 is SEHNR and CDR2 is FQNEAQ (reference sequence).

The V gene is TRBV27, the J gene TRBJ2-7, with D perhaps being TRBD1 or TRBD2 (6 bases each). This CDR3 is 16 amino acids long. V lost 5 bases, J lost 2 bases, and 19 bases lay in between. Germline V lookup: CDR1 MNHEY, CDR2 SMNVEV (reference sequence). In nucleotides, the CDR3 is TGTGCCAGCAGTCCCGGGACAAGGGGGGATCCCTACGAGCAGTACTTC. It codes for CASSPGTRGDPYEQYF.

The CDR3 nucleotides read TGTGCCAGCAGCTTCGGACTAGCGGCCTACGAGCAGTACTTC. Protein: CASSFGLAAYEQYF. The chain has TRBV13 and TRBJ2-7; 10 bases align to TRBD2. CDR3 length equals 14 residues. Germline assignment: CDR1 PRHDT and CDR2 FYEKMQ (reference sequence). The trim removed 3 bases at V and 2 bases at J, leaving 1 base unmatched.

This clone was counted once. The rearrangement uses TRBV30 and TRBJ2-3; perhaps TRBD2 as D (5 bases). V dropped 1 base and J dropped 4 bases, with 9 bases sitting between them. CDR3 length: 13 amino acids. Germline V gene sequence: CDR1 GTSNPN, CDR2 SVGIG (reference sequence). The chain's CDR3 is CAWSGGSPDTQYF. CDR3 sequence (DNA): TGTGCCTGGAGTGGAGGGTCACCAGATACGCAGTATTTT.

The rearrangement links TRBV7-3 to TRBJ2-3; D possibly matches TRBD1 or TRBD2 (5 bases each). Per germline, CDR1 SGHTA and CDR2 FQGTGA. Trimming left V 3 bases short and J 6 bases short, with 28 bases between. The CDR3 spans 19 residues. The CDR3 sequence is CASSFLPRDPPVPPDTQYF. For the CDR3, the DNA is TGTGCCAGCAGCTTCCTCCCACGGGACCCCCCGGTCCCCCCCGATACGCAGTATTTT.

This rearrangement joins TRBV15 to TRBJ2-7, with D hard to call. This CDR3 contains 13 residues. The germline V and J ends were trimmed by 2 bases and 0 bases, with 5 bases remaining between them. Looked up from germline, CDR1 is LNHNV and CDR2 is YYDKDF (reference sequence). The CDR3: CATSRTISYEQYF. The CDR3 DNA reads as TGTGCCACCAGCAGAACGATCTCCTACGAGCAGTACTTC.

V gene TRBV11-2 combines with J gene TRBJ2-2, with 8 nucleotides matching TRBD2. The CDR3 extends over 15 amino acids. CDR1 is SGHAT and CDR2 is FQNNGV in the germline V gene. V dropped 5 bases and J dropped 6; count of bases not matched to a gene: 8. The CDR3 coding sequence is TGTGCCAGCAGCAGCACTAGCGGAGGGGCCGGGGAGCTGTTTTTT. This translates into CASSSTSGGAGELFF.

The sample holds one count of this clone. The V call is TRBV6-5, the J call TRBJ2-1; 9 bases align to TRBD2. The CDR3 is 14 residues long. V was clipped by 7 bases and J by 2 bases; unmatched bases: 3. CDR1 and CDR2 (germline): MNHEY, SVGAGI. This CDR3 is CASTASGTYNEQFF. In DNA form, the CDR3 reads TGTGCCAGCACCGCTAGCGGGACCTACAATGAGCAGTTCTTC.

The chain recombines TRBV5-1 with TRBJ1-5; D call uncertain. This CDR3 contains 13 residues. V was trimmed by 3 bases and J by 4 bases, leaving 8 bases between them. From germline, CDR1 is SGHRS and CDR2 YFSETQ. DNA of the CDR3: TGCGCCAGCAGCTCCGCGGTTAATCAGCCCCAGCATTTT. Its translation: CASSSAVNQPQHF.

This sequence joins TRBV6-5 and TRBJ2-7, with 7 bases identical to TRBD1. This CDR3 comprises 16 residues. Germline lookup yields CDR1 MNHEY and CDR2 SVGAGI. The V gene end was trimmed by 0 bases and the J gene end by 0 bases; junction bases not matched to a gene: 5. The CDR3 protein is CASSYSIGQDSYEQYF. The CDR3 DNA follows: TGTGCCAGCAGTTACTCGATCGGACAGGACTCCTACGAGCAGTACTTC.

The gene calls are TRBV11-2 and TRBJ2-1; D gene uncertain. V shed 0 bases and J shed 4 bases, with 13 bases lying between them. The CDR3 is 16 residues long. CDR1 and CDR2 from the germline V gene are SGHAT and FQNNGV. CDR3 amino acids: CASSLEPHGPYNEQFF. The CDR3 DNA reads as TGTGCCAGCAGCTTAGAACCACACGGGCCGTACAATGAGCAGTTCTTC.

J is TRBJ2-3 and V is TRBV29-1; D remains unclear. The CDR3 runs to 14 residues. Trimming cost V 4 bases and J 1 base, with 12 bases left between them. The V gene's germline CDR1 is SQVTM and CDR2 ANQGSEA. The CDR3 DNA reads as TGCAGCGTTGGCCCACCCACAGGCACAGATACGCAGTATTTT. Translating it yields CSVGPPTGTDTQYF.

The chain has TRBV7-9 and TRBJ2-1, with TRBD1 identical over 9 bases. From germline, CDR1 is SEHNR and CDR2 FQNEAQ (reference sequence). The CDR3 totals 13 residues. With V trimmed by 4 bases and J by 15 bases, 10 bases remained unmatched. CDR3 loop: CASSSPGTGTLFF. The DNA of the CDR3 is TGTGCCAGCAGCTCTCCCGGGACAGGGACGTTGTTCTTC. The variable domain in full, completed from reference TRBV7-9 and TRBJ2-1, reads DTGVSQNPRHKITKRGQNVTFRCDPISEHNRLYWYRQTLGQGPEFLTYFQNEAQLEKSRLLSDRFSAERPKGSFSTLEIQRTEQGDSAMYLCASSSPGTGTLFFGPGTRLTVL.

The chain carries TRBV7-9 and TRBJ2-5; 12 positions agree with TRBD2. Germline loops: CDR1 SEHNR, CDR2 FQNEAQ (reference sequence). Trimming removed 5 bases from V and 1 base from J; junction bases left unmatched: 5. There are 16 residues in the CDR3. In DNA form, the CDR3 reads TGTGCCAGCAGCAAAAAGACTAGCGGGAGCCAAGAGACCCAGTACTTC. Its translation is CASSKKTSGSQETQYF.